Presented here are 4 T cell receptor beta chains from one specimen sequenced in a study of CD8 T cells in ankylosing spondylitis. Findings of the study overall: Within ankylosing spondylitis blood, a TCR beta motif made up of fewer than ten highly homologous variants appeared to be characteristic.

TCRdb reprocessed the 5' RACE reads via MiXCR and lists one record per CDR3 protein. Here the sample spans a few hundred thousand distinct CDR3 sequences, 7% to 8% being singletons. These receptors have no known antigen. Sequencing was done on a sample of blood, either unsorted or a sorted T cell fraction (not recorded which). The receptors were gathered from a male donor with ankylosing spondylitis.

The sample holds many counts of this clonotype. V gene TRBV4-3 combines with J gene TRBJ2-2; 11 bases agree with TRBD2. This CDR3 spans 18 amino acids. The junction had 5 bases not matched to a gene; V was cut back by 0 bases and J by 2 bases. Germline V lookup: CDR1 LGHNA, CDR2 YSLEER. CDR3 sequence (DNA): TGCGCCAGCAGCCAAGAGCCACTAGCGGGGGCCAACACCGGGGAGCTGTTTTTT. It translates to CASSQEPLAGANTGELFF.

The rearrangement uses TRBV20-1 and TRBJ2-7; D may be TRBD2 (5 bases). V lost 5 bases to trimming and J lost 4 bases, with 9 bases between them. Germline V CDR1 and CDR2: DFQATT, SNEGSKA (reference sequence). This CDR3 region has 11 residues. CDR3 DNA sequence: TGCAGTGCTGGGAAGCGGTACGAGCAGTACTTC. As protein: CSAGKRYEQYF.

This chain connects TRBV30 to TRBJ1-1, with D unclear. Germline loops: CDR1 GTSNPN, CDR2 SVGIG (reference sequence). V gave up 0 bases and J gave up 7 bases, with 6 bases separating them. This CDR3 contains 11 residues. The CDR3 DNA reads TGTGCCTGGAGTGTAGGCGTTGAAGCTTTCTTT. Residues: CAWSVGVEAFF.

This clonotype appeared many times. The V call is TRBV7-9, the J call TRBJ2-7; the match to TRBD1 covers 9 bases. V dropped 4 bases and J dropped 7; count of bases not matched to a gene: 5. This CDR3 has 13 amino acids. The germline gives CDR1 SEHNR, CDR2 FQNEAQ (reference sequence). CDR3 DNA: TGTGCCAGCAGCTACAGGGGGCCGTTGGAGCAGTACTTC. Amino acid sequence: CASSYRGPLEQYF.